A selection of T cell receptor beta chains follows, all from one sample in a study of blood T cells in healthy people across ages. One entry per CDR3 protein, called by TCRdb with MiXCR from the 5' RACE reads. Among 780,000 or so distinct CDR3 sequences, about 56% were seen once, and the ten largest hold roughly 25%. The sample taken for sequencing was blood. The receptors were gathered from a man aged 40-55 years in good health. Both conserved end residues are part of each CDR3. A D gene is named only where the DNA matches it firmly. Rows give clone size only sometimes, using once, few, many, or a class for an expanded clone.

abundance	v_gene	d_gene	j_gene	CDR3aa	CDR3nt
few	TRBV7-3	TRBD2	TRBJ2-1	CASSSSGGGYSYNEQFF	TGTGCCAGCAGCTCTAGCGGGGGGGGGTACTCCTACAATGAGCAGTTCTTC
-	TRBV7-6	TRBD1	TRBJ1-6	CASSSIQGAGSPLHF	TGTGCCAGCAGCTCAATTCAGGGGGCTGGTTCACCCCTCCACTTT
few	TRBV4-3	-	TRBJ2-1	CASSQDNGGFADEQFF	TGCGCCAGCAGCCAAGACAATGGGGGGTTTGCTGATGAGCAGTTCTTC
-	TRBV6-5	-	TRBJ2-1	CASSSGTANNEQFF	TGTGCCAGCAGCTCCGGGACTGCCAACAATGAGCAGTTCTTC
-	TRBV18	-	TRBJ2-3	CASSPSGLEDTQYF	TGTGCCAGCTCACCTTCAGGGTTGGAAGATACGCAGTATTTT
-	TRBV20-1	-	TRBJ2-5	CSARKQEEETQYF	TGCAGTGCTAGAAAACAGGAGGAAGAGACCCAGTACTTC
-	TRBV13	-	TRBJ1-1	CASSTTWGPNTEAFF	TGTGCCAGCAGCACGACGTGGGGGCCGAACACTGAAGCTTTCTTT
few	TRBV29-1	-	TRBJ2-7	CSVGEATSYEQYF	TGCAGCGTTGGTGAAGCGACGAGCTACGAGCAGTACTTC
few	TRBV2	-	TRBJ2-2	CASRQGTNTGELFF	TGTGCCAGCAGACAGGGTACGAACACCGGGGAGCTGTTTTTT
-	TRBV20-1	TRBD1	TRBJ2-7	CSARVRTGLYEQYF	TGCAGTGCTAGGGTTCGGACAGGATTATACGAGCAGTACTTC
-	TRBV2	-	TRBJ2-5	CASRAGVETQYF	TGTGCCAGCAGGGCTGGGGTTGAGACCCAGTACTTC
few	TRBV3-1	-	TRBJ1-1	CASSVERGTGAFF	TGTGCCAGCAGCGTGGAAAGGGGGACGGGAGCTTTCTTT
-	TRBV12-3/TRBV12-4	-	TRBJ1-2	CASSPTRDSSHGYTF	TGTGCCAGCAGCCCCACCCGAGACAGCTCCCATGGCTACACCTTC
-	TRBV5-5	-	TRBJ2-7	CASSGKTGGYEQYF	TGTGCCAGCAGCGGTAAAACTGGGGGGTACGAGCAGTACTTC
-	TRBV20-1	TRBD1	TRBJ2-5	CSAYRDRERETQYF	TGCAGTGCTTACCGGGACAGGGAGCGAGAGACCCAGTACTTC
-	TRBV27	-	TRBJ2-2	CASSFAPTGTGELFF	TGTGCCAGCAGTTTTGCCCCCACAGGGACCGGGGAGCTGTTTTTT
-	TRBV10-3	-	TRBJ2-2	CAISESEGRTGELFF	TGTGCCATCAGTGAGTCGGAGGGGCGCACCGGGGAGCTGTTTTTT
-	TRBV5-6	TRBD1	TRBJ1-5	CASSEGQGYSNQPQHF	TGTGCCAGCAGCGAGGGACAGGGATATAGCAATCAGCCCCAGCATTTT
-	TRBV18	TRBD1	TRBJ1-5	CASSPGQGAGQPQHF	TGTGCCAGCTCACCGGGACAGGGGGCTGGACAGCCCCAGCATTTT
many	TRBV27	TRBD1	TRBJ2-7	CASSSGGPYEQYF	TGTGCCAGCAGTTCAGGGGGCCCCTACGAGCAGTACTTC
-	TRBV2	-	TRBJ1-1	CASSAGARMNTEAFF	TGTGCCAGCAGTGCAGGGGCACGGATGAACACTGAAGCTTTCTTT
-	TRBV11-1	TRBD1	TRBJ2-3	CASSRGPGQASPDTQYF	TGTGCCAGCAGCCGAGGTCCGGGACAGGCCTCTCCAGATACGCAGTATTTT
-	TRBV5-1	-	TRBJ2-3	CASSFGNTQYF	TGCGCCAGCAGCTTTGGGAATACGCAGTATTTT
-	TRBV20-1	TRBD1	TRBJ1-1	CSARDRYRGNTEAFF	TGCAGTGCTAGAGACCGTTACAGGGGGAACACTGAAGCTTTCTTT
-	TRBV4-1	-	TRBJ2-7	CASSPAAAYEQYF	TGCGCCAGCAGCCCCGCTGCAGCCTACGAGCAGTACTTC
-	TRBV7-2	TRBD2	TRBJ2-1	CAGSVRLAGAREQFF	TGTGCCGGCAGCGTTAGACTAGCGGGGGCTCGTGAGCAGTTCTTC
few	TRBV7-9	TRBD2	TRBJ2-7	CASSAGLAGTDEQYF	TGTGCCAGCAGCGCAGGACTAGCGGGAACTGACGAGCAGTACTTC
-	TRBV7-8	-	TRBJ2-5	CASSLGAAFGVSPTPQETQYF	TGTGCCAGCAGCTTAGGGGCGGCGTTTGGAGTCTCCCCAACCCCACAAGAGACCCAGTACTTC
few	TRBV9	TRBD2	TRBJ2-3	CASSGSQREGNADTQYF	TGTGCCAGCAGCGGGTCCCAGCGGGAGGGCAACGCAGATACGCAGTATTTT
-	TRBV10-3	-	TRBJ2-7	CAISDGGRRSSYEQYF	TGTGCCATCAGTGACGGGGGACGGAGAAGCTCCTACGAGCAGTACTTC
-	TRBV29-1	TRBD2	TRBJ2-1	CSVRLAGTHEQFF	TGCAGCGTCCGACTAGCGGGAACCCATGAGCAGTTCTTC
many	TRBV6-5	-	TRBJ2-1	CASSSLSQGFSYNEQFF	TGTGCCAGCAGTTCATTATCGCAGGGGTTCTCCTACAATGAGCAGTTCTTC
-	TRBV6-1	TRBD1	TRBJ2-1	CASSDWKGQRNNEQFF	TGTGCCAGCAGCGACTGGAAGGGACAGCGGAACAATGAGCAGTTCTTC
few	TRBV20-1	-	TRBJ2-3	CSARGTKGQSYGTDTQYF	TGCAGTGCTAGAGGTACGAAAGGACAGTCCTACGGCACAGATACGCAGTATTTT
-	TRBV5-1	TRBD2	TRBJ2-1	CASTPSGTSGRYVNEQFF	TGCGCCAGCACCCCATCCGGGACTAGCGGGAGGTACGTCAATGAGCAGTTCTTC
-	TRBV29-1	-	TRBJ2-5	CSVESPMKTQYF	TGCAGCGTTGAATCCCCAATGAAGACCCAGTACTTC
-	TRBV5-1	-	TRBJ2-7	CASSRSGGPTYEQYF	TGCGCCAGCAGCAGATCAGGGGGGCCTACCTACGAGCAGTACTTC